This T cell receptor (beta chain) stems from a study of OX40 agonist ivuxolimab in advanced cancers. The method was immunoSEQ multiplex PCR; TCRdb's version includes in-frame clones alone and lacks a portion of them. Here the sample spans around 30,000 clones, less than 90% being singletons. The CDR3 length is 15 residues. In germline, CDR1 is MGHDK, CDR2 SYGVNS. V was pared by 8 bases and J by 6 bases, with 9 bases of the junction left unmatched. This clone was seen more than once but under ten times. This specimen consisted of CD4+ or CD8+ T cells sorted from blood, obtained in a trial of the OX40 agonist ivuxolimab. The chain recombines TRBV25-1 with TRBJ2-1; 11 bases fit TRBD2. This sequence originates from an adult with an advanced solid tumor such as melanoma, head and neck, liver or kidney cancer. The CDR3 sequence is CASGPGTSGLNEQFF. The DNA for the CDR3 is TGTGCCAGCGGACCCGGGACTAGCGGTCTCAATGAGCAGTTCTTC.